This T cell receptor beta chain was recorded in a study of blood T cell repertoires in COVID-19. Study information: The United States, Italy and Spain provided the acute and convalescent COVID-19 samples. Sample material is recorded as cDNA or gDNA derived from T cells, B-cell-depleted T cells, or PBMCs.

Here immunoSEQ multiplex PCR was the method, and the copy in TCRdb shows in-frame clones only, minus some. The profile covers roughly 240,000 clones, with about 87% appearing a single time and around 0.85% taken by the ten largest. This CDR3 is built from 15 residues. Germline V gives CDR1 MDHEN, CDR2 SYDVKM. Deletions cut 8 bases from V and 0 bases from J, with 14 bases between. Recruitment covered about 26 US areas and drew participants whose ages spanned about 18 to 89 years. Membership in each cohort depended on participant-reported clinical history. The genes are TRBV28 and TRBJ1-5; maybe TRBD1 (5 bases). The sample comprised PBMCs or T cells enriched from blood (not recorded which). The receptor was derived from a man aged 50-60 years who had been exposed to COVID-19. CDR3 nucleotides: TGTGCCAGCTTAACCGACAGCAATAGCAATCAGCCCCAGCATTTT. Amino acids: CASLTDSNSNQPQHF.